The TCR beta chain described here comes from a study of CD8 T cells in Susac syndrome. This CDR3 comprises 15 residues. Trimming removed 6 bases from V and 8 bases from J; junction bases left unmatched: 12. Germline V gives CDR1 LNHDA, CDR2 SQIVND (reference sequence). It was with random hexamers that roughly 0.45 to 1 ug RNA was reverse transcribed. MiXCR was run by TCRdb on the immunoSEQ multiplex PCR reads, yielding one entry per CDR3 protein. The data contain about 200,000 distinct CDR3 sequences, roughly nine tenths of them singletons. Sequenced: CD4+ T cells from PBMCs. This TCR derives from a human donor with Susac syndrome. The genes are TRBV19 and TRBJ2-1, with 8 bases that match TRBD1. The CDR3 spells CASRLDQGASDEQFF. Written as DNA, the CDR3 is TGTGCCAGTAGATTGGACCAGGGGGCCTCCGATGAGCAGTTCTTC. Full variable domain (outside the CDR3, taken from reference TRBV19 and TRBJ2-1): DGGITQSPKYLFRKEGQNVTLSCEQNLNHDAMYWYRQDPGQGLRLIYYSQIVNDFQKGDIAEGYSVSREKKESFPLTVTSAQKNPTAFYLCASRLDQGASDEQFFGPGTRLTVL.